The 17 T cell receptor beta chains listed next were all sequenced from one sample in a study of OX40 agonist ivuxolimab in advanced cancers. Generated by immunoSEQ multiplex PCR, the TCRdb table keeps only in-frame clones and is missing some. The table lists approximately 76,000 clones, around nine tenths of them singletons. The sample here was CD4+ or CD8+ T cells sorted from blood, taken in a trial of the OX40 agonist ivuxolimab. The receptors come from an adult with an advanced solid tumor such as melanoma, head and neck, liver or kidney cancer.

In this sample, this clone turned up once. The J gene is TRBJ1-5, the V gene TRBV18, with a weak D call TRBD1 (6 bases). CDR1 is KGHSH, CDR2 LQKENI, per germline. There are 13 residues in the CDR3. The ends were cut back, 4 bases at V and 4 bases at J, with 8 bases in the middle. CDR3 nucleotide sequence: TGTGCCAGCTCACGACAGGAGAATCAGCCCCAGCATTTT. This codes for CASSRQENQPQHF.

The V call is TRBV4-3, the J call TRBJ1-1; perhaps TRBD1 as D (5 bases). The CDR3 has 15 amino acids. V lost 0 bases, J lost 0 bases, and 8 bases lay in between. Germline lookup yields CDR1 LGHNA and CDR2 YSLEER. DNA for the CDR3: TGCGCCAGCAGCCAAGAGTCGGACATGAACACTGAAGCTTTCTTT. It specifies CASSQESDMNTEAFF.

The chain uses TRBV5-1 and TRBJ2-1, with 11 bases aligning to TRBD2. Germline CDR1 reads SGHRS; CDR2 reads YFSETQ. The CDR3 runs to 16 residues. After removal of 3 bases from V and 7 bases from J, the junction contained 9 bases not matched to a gene. This CDR3 is CASSSGGSGRGNEQFF. The CDR3 nucleotides are TGCGCCAGCAGCTCCGGGGGTAGCGGGAGGGGTAATGAGCAGTTCTTC.

The sample holds a few counts of this clone. The chain uses TRBV6-1 and TRBJ2-3; 8 bases line up with TRBD2. Trimming cost V 0 bases and J 4 bases; bases outside gene matches: 12. This CDR3 is 18 amino acids long. Germline V gene lookup returns CDR1 MNHNS and CDR2 SASEGT. This chain's CDR3 is CASSEAPSGTSYPDTQYF. In DNA, the CDR3 is TGTGCCAGCAGTGAAGCGCCAAGCGGGACTAGTTATCCAGATACGCAGTATTTT.

The CDR3 DNA is TGTGCCAGTAGTAATGACGGGAGTGGAGATACGCAGTATTTT. Its translation: CASSNDGSGDTQYF. The chain is built from TRBV19 and TRBJ2-3; a possible D gene is TRBD2 (6 bases). Germline-derived CDR1 and CDR2 are LNHDA and SQIVND (reference sequence). The CDR3 is 14 amino acids. With 4 bases removed from V and 5 bases from J, the gap between germline ends came to 13 bases.

V is TRBV20-1 and J is TRBJ2-5; maybe TRBD2 (5 bases). Germline-derived CDR1 and CDR2 are DFQATT and SNEGSKA (reference sequence). CDR3 length: 11 residues. The V end lost 3 bases, the J end lost 5 bases, and 7 bases lay between the germline ends. The CDR3 DNA reads as TGCAGTGCTAGTGGGAGCGAGACCCAGTACTTC. It is translated as CSASGSETQYF.

The sample holds one count of this clone. The chain joins TRBV10-3 to TRBJ1-3; perhaps TRBD1 as D (5 bases). Germline lookup yields CDR1 ENHRY and CDR2 SYGVKD. V lost 3 bases and J lost 4, with 16 bases in between. The CDR3 runs 16 residues. As DNA, the CDR3 is TGTGCCATCAGTGAACGACAGACAACTAGCGGAAACACCATATATTTT. This codes for CAISERQTTSGNTIYF.

This chain joins TRBV4-3 and TRBJ2-1; maybe TRBD1 (6 bases). V lost 0 bases and J lost 1, with 19 bases in between. Germline V CDR1 and CDR2: LGHNA, YSLEER. The CDR3 is 19 residues long. This CDR3 reads CASSQDISVAQGSYNEQFF. The CDR3 nucleotides are TGCGCCAGCAGCCAAGATATATCGGTAGCCCAGGGGTCCTACAATGAGCAGTTCTTC.

The rearrangement links TRBV30 to TRBJ1-1, with TRBD1 matching 7 bases. CDR1 and CDR2 (germline): GTSNPN, SVGIG (reference sequence). The V segment lost 7 bases and the J segment 1 base; nucleotides outside the gene matches: 3. The CDR3 sequence is 12 residues long. The CDR3 spells CALGTENTEAFF. Here the CDR3 DNA reads TGTGCCTTGGGGACAGAGAACACTGAAGCTTTCTTT. The complete variable domain, with remaining parts taken from reference TRBV30 and TRBJ1-1, reads SQTIHQWPATLVQPVGSPLSLECTVEGTSNPNLYWYRQAAGRGLQLLFYSVGIGQISSEVPQNLSASRPQDRQFILSSKKLLLSDSGFYLCALGTENTEAFFGQGTRLTVV.

Here the CDR3 DNA reads TGTGCCAGCAGAAGGACACGCTCCTACGAGCAGTACTTC. Its protein product is CASRRTRSYEQYF. This chain connects TRBV6-1 to TRBJ2-7; D is possibly TRBD1 (5 bases). The CDR3 totals 13 residues. The germline gives CDR1 MNHNS, CDR2 SASEGT. The V gene lost 6 bases and the J gene lost 0 bases, with 9 bases spanning the gap.

This clone was observed once. The rearrangement uses TRBV10-3 and TRBJ2-7, with D possibly matching TRBD2 (6 bases). CDR1 and CDR2 (germline): ENHRY, SYGVKD. Trimming removed 2 bases from V and 1 base from J, with 12 bases in between. The CDR3 consists of 15 residues. In DNA, the CDR3 is TGTGCCATCAGTGAGGCCGGGGACTCGTCCTACGAGCAGTACTTC. It is translated as CAISEAGDSSYEQYF.

V gene TRBV28 combines with J gene TRBJ2-7, with TRBD1 as a possible D gene (5 bases). Trimming pared 8 bases from V and 3 bases from J, leaving 26 bases between. This CDR3 comprises 17 residues. Germline V lookup: CDR1 MDHEN, CDR2 SYDVKM. The CDR3 DNA follows: TGTGCCAGCGCCTACTTAAGGGGTTTGGCCTCCATCTACGAGCAGTACTTC. This gives the protein CASAYLRGLASIYEQYF.

Regarding this clone: Other DNA sequences in the sample encode the same CDR3. V is TRBV7-2 and J is TRBJ2-7; 9 positions agree with TRBD1. Germline values: CDR1 SGHTA, CDR2 FQGNSA. V lost 5 bases, J lost 3 bases, and 2 bases stayed unmatched. The CDR3 totals 13 residues. The CDR3 nucleotides are TGTGCCAGCAGCCGGGACAGGGACTACGAGCAGTACTTC. This encodes CASSRDRDYEQYF.

This sequence joins TRBV10-3 and TRBJ2-2, with 12 bases fitting TRBD1. Germline CDR1 is ENHRY and CDR2 is SYGVKD. This CDR3 has 14 residues. V was clipped by 7 bases and J by 5 bases; unmatched bases: 2. This CDR3 is CAITGQGATGELFF. CDR3 nucleotide sequence: TGTGCCATCACGGGACAGGGGGCAACCGGGGAGCTGTTTTTT.

The chain carries TRBV11-3 and TRBJ1-1; D gene unclear. This CDR3 region has 15 residues. V gave up 1 base and J gave up 1 base, with 10 bases separating them. Germline-derived CDR1 and CDR2 are SGHNT and YENEEA. The CDR3 loop reads CASSLGLQRNTEAFF. Here the CDR3 DNA reads TGTGCCAGCAGCTTAGGTTTACAGAGGAACACTGAAGCTTTCTTT.

This chain joins TRBV7-2 and TRBJ2-3; TRBD1 is a possible D gene (5 bases). The V end lost 7 bases, the J end lost 6 bases, and 14 bases lay between the germline ends. The CDR3 has 13 amino acids. The germline V gene has CDR1 SGHTA and CDR2 FQGNSA. The DNA of the CDR3 is TGTGCCAGCACCCGACAGAGCCTGGATACGCAGTATTTT. It codes for CASTRQSLDTQYF.

The CDR3 nucleotides are TGTGCCAGCAGCTTAAGGCTGAACACTGAAGCTTTCTTT. Protein sequence: CASSLRLNTEAFF. The chain links TRBV7-2 to TRBJ1-1; unclear D gene. This CDR3 has 13 residues. The germline V gene has CDR1 SGHTA and CDR2 FQGNSA. The ends were cut back, 2 bases at V and 0 bases at J, with 4 bases in the middle.